This TCR beta chain was captured by sequencing in a study of CD8+ T cells in alopecia areata. The study's findings and limits: Alopecia totalis/universalis scalp especially showed more expanded CD8+ clones than normal scalp.

The CDR3 runs 13 residues. V lost 2 bases and J 1 base, leaving 5 bases between the germline ends. The V gene's germline CDR1 is SNHLY and CDR2 FYNNEI. With respect to this clone: Its antigen is undetermined.

Sequencing relied on a cDNA template that was reverse transcribed from extracted RNA. The table came from immunoSEQ multiplex PCR; TCRdb's copy has only in-frame clones and leaves some out. The sample shows 95,000 to 150,000 clones, around 50% of them seen only once. Sampling of alopecia areata patients yielded lesional scalp punch biopsies as well as peripheral blood. Sample: NKG2D-low CD8+ T cells sorted from blood. This receptor was taken from a human donor with alopecia areata. The V call is TRBV2, the J call TRBJ1-1, with D unclear. CDR3 coding DNA: TGTGCCAGCAGTGAATATAGGAACACTGAAGCTTTCTTT. Translating gives CASSEYRNTEAFF.